This entry lists 23 T cell receptor beta chains sequenced from one sample in a study of blood T cells in healthy people across ages. The second PCR ran 7 to 11 cycles with a sample-barcoded 5' primer and J-beta primers. In TCRdb, the 5' RACE reads were re-called with MiXCR into one record per CDR3 protein. The table lists 1.5 million to 2 million distinct CDR3 sequences, about 50% of them singletons, with less than 2.5% in the top ten. Sequenced input: blood. These receptors originate from a woman in her thirties or forties in good health.

The chain carries TRBV7-2 and TRBJ1-1, with D unclear. This CDR3 has 12 amino acids. Trimming took 5 bases from V and 6 from J, leaving 10 bases between them. Germline CDR1 is SGHTA and CDR2 is FQGNSA. The CDR3 DNA follows: TGTGCCAGCAGCCCAGACCGTCCTGAAGCTTTCTTT. Its translation: CASSPDRPEAFF.

This chain joins TRBV28 and TRBJ1-2; 7 bases are shared with TRBD1. From germline, CDR1 is MDHEN and CDR2 SYDVKM. This CDR3 has 13 residues. J was trimmed by 9 bases and V by 5 bases; bases with no gene match: 9. DNA for the CDR3: TGTGCCAGCAGTCCCGGACAGGTATCGCGCTACACCTTC. Its translation is CASSPGQVSRYTF.

The chain has TRBV7-2 and TRBJ2-1, with 11 bases fitting TRBD1. This CDR3 is 15 amino acids long. V lost 5 bases, J lost 5 bases, and 5 bases stayed unmatched. CDR1 SGHTA and CDR2 FQGNSA come from the germline V gene. DNA for the CDR3: TGTGCCAGCAGCCCGGGACAGGGGGTGAACAATGAGCAGTTCTTC. Amino acids: CASSPGQGVNNEQFF.

This sequence joins TRBV2 and TRBJ2-7; no clear D gene. CDR1 and CDR2 from the germline V gene are SNHLY and FYNNEI. The CDR3 runs to 15 residues. V was trimmed by 4 bases and J by 0 bases, leaving 13 bases between them. The CDR3 sequence: CASSATAPSSYEQYF. The CDR3 DNA sequence: TGTGCCAGCAGTGCCACAGCCCCGAGCTCCTACGAGCAGTACTTC.

V gene TRBV7-2 combines with J gene TRBJ2-4, with unresolved D. V was shortened by 1 base and J by 0 bases, with 10 bases between the two germline ends. This CDR3 has 16 amino acids. CDR1 is SGHTA, CDR2 FQGNSA, per germline. The CDR3 loop reads CASSLGGATAKNIQYF. CDR3 DNA sequence: TGTGCCAGCAGCTTAGGCGGAGCAACAGCCAAAAACATTCAGTACTTC.

In this sample, this clonotype turned up many times. The rearrangement uses TRBV5-1 and TRBJ2-3; TRBD1 is a possible D gene (6 bases). This CDR3 has 14 amino acids. Germline values: CDR1 SGHRS, CDR2 YFSETQ. V lost 0 bases to trimming and J lost 3 bases, with 8 bases between them. DNA for the CDR3: TGCGCCAGCAGCTTGGCGGGGACAACAGATACGCAGTATTTT. Translating it yields CASSLAGTTDTQYF.

J is TRBJ2-1 and V is TRBV6-5, with D uncertain. The CDR3 length is 14 residues. Deletions cut 0 bases from V and 5 bases from J, with 8 bases between. CDR1 and CDR2 from the germline V gene are MNHEY and SVGAGI. The CDR3 DNA reads as TGTGCCAGCAGTTACTCGAATCCGCACAATGAGCAGTTCTTC. Translating it yields CASSYSNPHNEQFF.

The genes are TRBV5-1 and TRBJ1-6, with a tentative D call TRBD1 (5 bases). CDR3 length: 13 residues. Looked up from germline, CDR1 is SGHRS and CDR2 is YFSETQ. The germline V and J ends were trimmed by 3 bases and 8 bases, with 9 bases remaining between them. As DNA, the CDR3 is TGCGCCAGCAGCTACACCAGGGATTCACCCCTCCACTTT. This encodes CASSYTRDSPLHF.

V usage is TRBV4-2 and J usage is TRBJ2-4, with 8 bases lining up with TRBD1. There are 14 residues in the CDR3. Germline loops: CDR1 LGHNA, CDR2 YNFKEQ. V dropped 2 bases and J dropped 15; count of bases not matched to a gene: 12. In nucleotides, the CDR3 is TGTGCCAGCAGCCAACCCACTCCGGACAGGGTCTGGTACTTC. Its protein product is CASSQPTPDRVWYF.

On this clonotype itself: A much larger clone lies one base from this, so it may be a read error. The chain is built from TRBV20-1 and TRBJ2-1; D possibly corresponds to TRBD2 (7 bases). Looked up from germline, CDR1 is DFQATT and CDR2 is SNEGSKA (reference sequence). The CDR3 covers 15 residues. The CDR3 nucleotides read TGCAGTGTCCGCCTATCGGACGGGGGGCACAAAGAGCAGTTCTTC. Translation gives CSVRLSDGGHKEQFF.

V and J are TRBV4-1 and TRBJ2-1, with 8 bases identical to TRBD2. V was pared by 0 bases and J by 15 bases, with 13 bases of the junction left unmatched. The CDR3 contains 15 residues. Germline V lookup: CDR1 MGHRA, CDR2 YSYEKL. The CDR3 region has the DNA TGCGCCAGCAGCCAAGATGGGGCCAGCGGGGGCCCTCGGTTCTTC. Residues: CASSQDGASGGPRFF.

The sample holds a few counts of this clonotype. The chain links TRBV4-1 to TRBJ2-3, with D maybe TRBD2 (5 bases). This CDR3 is 15 amino acids long. Between the trimmed V and J ends, which lost 4 bases and 2 bases, there was a span of 13 bases. The germline V gene encodes CDR1 MGHRA and CDR2 YSYEKL. The CDR3 loop reads CASSREPGNTDTQYF. The CDR3 DNA follows: TGCGCCAGCAGCCGAGAGCCGGGAAACACAGATACGCAGTATTTT.

The DNA of the CDR3 is TGCGCCAGCAGTGGGAGGGCGGGGAAAGAGACCCAGTACTTC. It is translated as CASSGRAGKETQYF. This rearrangement joins TRBV10-2 to TRBJ2-7; D may be TRBD2 (6 bases). The tail of the sequence fits TRBJ2-5 better, so the J call may be wrong. The length of the CDR3 is 14 residues. From germline, CDR1 is WSHSY and CDR2 SAAADI.

The chain employs TRBV28 and TRBJ1-1, with D perhaps TRBD1 (5 bases). CDR1 MDHEN and CDR2 SYDVKM come from the germline V gene. Trimming stripped 5 bases from V and 5 bases from J, with 18 bases between. The CDR3 is 15 amino acids. The CDR3 protein is CASSPTRDWWTEAFF. CDR3 nucleotide sequence: TGTGCCAGCAGTCCCACTCGGGACTGGTGGACTGAAGCTTTCTTT.

This chain links TRBV20-1 with TRBJ2-7, with 11 bases aligning to TRBD1. Germline trimming cut 6 bases from V and 1 base from J; bases unmatched to any gene: 8. This CDR3 is 15 amino acids long. Germline CDR1 reads DFQATT; CDR2 reads SNEGSKA (reference sequence). The CDR3: CSATWGTGGSYEQYF. DNA of the CDR3: TGCAGTGCCACCTGGGGGACAGGGGGGTCCTACGAGCAGTACTTC.

The rearrangement links TRBV20-1 to TRBJ2-1; maybe TRBD2 (7 bases). With 0 bases removed from V and 10 bases from J, the gap between germline ends came to 16 bases. The V gene's germline CDR1 is DFQATT and CDR2 SNEGSKA (reference sequence). The CDR3 loop spans 14 amino acids. The CDR3 spells CSAREARGLREQFF. Written as DNA, the CDR3 is TGCAGTGCTAGAGAAGCGCGGGGGCTCAGGGAGCAGTTCTTC.

The rearrangement joins TRBV5-5 to TRBJ2-7, with 13 positions matching TRBD2. Germline CDR1 and CDR2: SGHKS and YYEKEE (reference sequence). CDR3 length: 19 amino acids. V trimming: 1 base; J trimming: 4 bases; junction bases outside the gene matches: 14. The CDR3 reads CASSLRTSGGPRSPYEQYF. Written as DNA, the CDR3 is TGTGCCAGCAGCTTGCGGACTAGCGGGGGCCCGAGGTCTCCGTACGAGCAGTACTTC.

The chain joins TRBV27 to TRBJ2-4, with TRBD2 as a possible D gene (7 bases). The germline CDR1 and CDR2 sequences are MNHEY and SMNVEV (reference sequence). This CDR3 spans 16 amino acids. V was shortened by 0 bases and J by 10 bases, with 19 bases between the two germline ends. The CDR3 DNA reads as TGTGCCAGCAGTTTATCGCGGGGGCAACCCGGGGGAATTCAGTACTTC. Protein product: CASSLSRGQPGGIQYF.

V usage is TRBV14 and J usage is TRBJ2-7; no clear D. CDR3 size: 13 residues. From germline, CDR1 is SGHDN and CDR2 FVKESK. V was cut by 0 bases and J by 6 bases, with 9 bases left in between. As DNA, the CDR3 is TGTGCCAGCAGCCAAGATCTTATTTTCGAGCAGTACTTC. Its translation is CASSQDLIFEQYF. Looking up the rest from reference TRBV14 and TRBJ2-7 gives the full variable domain: EAGVTQFPSHSVIEKGQTVTLRCDPISGHDNLYWYRRVMGKEIKFLLHFVKESKQDESGMPNNRFLAERTGGTYSTLKVQPAELEDSGVYFCASSQDLIFEQYFGPGTRLTVT.

The genes are TRBV20-1 and TRBJ2-7, with 11 bases aligning to TRBD1. Germline V gives CDR1 DFQATT, CDR2 SNEGSKA (reference sequence). The CDR3 length is 14 residues. Losses at the gene ends were 6 bases for V and 4 bases for J; bases not matched to a gene: 8. This chain's CDR3 is CSASGQGAHYEQYF. The CDR3 nucleotides read TGCAGTGCCTCCGGACAGGGGGCGCATTACGAGCAGTACTTC.

This clonotype was counted a few times. The V gene is TRBV7-8, the J gene TRBJ2-7; D not certain. Per the germline V gene, CDR1 is SGHVS and CDR2 is FQNEAQ. This CDR3 contains 14 residues. V was trimmed by 5 bases and J by 3 bases, leaving 14 bases between them. CDR3 sequence: CASSKDEPNYEQYF. DNA of the CDR3: TGTGCCAGCAGCAAAGACGAACCTAACTACGAGCAGTACTTC.

The V and J genes are TRBV28 and TRBJ2-3, with a weak D call TRBD2 (6 bases). The CDR3 is made up of 13 amino acids. Trimming cost V 7 bases and J 4 bases, with 12 bases left between them. Germline loops: CDR1 MDHEN, CDR2 SYDVKM. The CDR3 DNA is TGTGCCAGCATGGGCCCTAGCGCAGATACGCAGTATTTT. Amino acids: CASMGPSADTQYF.

V and J are TRBV5-1 and TRBJ2-5; D possibly corresponds to TRBD2 (6 bases). Trimming removed 0 bases at V and 2 bases at J, with 11 bases between. Germline CDR1 SGHRS, CDR2 YFSETQ. The CDR3 contains 15 residues. The CDR3 loop is CASSLEGLFQETQYF. CDR3 DNA: TGCGCCAGCAGCTTGGAGGGACTTTTTCAAGAGACCCAGTACTTC.